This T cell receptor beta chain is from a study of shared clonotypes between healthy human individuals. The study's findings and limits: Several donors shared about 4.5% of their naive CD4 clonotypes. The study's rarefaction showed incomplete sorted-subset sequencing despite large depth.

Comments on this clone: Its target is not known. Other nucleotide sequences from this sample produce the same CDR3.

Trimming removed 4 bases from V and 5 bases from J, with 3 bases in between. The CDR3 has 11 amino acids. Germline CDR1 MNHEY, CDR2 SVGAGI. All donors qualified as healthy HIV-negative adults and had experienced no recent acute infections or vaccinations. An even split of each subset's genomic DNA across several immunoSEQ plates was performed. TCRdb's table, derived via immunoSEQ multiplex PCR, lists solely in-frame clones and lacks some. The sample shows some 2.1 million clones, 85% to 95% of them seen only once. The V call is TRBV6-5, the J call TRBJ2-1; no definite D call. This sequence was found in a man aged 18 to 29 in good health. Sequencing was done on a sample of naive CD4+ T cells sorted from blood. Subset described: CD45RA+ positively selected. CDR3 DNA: TGTGCCAGCAGTTCAAACAATGAGCAGTTCTTC. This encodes CASSSNNEQFF.